The rows below give T cell receptor beta chains drawn from one sample of a study of T cell changes during pregnancy in multiple sclerosis. Repertoires were generated with immunoSEQ multiplex PCR, while TCRdb's copy carries only in-frame clones and drops some. The sample records about 59,000 clones, around 94% being singletons. The sequencing here drew on CD8+ T cells from peripheral blood mononuclear cells, taken after pregnancy. The receptors here all came from a female donor with multiple sclerosis, enrolled in a pregnancy study. Each CDR3 is given with its conserved first and last residue. A D gene is named only where the DNA matches it firmly. Where a row states a size, it is once, few, many or the class of an expanded clone; other rows omit it.

clone_size,j_call,d_call,v_call,cdr3_aa,cdr3_nt
NA,TRBJ1-2,NA,TRBV5-6,CASSSENYGYTF,TGTGCCAGCAGCTCGGAGAACTATGGCTACACCTTC
NA,TRBJ2-2,NA,TRBV27,CASAPGGPNTGELFF,TGTGCCAGTGCCCCCGGGGGGCCGAACACCGGGGAGCTGTTTTTT
NA,TRBJ1-5,TRBD1,TRBV10-3,CAISGRDSSNQPQHF,TGTGCCATCAGTGGCCGGGACAGTAGCAATCAGCCCCAGCATTTT
NA,TRBJ2-7,TRBD2,TRBV10-3,CAITETSGHEQYF,TGTGCCATCACCGAGACTAGCGGCCACGAGCAGTACTTC
NA,TRBJ1-1,NA,TRBV7-8,CASSLASSAEAFF,TGTGCCAGCAGCTTAGCGTCTTCAGCTGAAGCTTTCTTT
NA,TRBJ2-7,NA,TRBV19,CASSFGSSYEQYF,TGTGCCAGTAGTTTCGGGAGCTCCTACGAGCAGTACTTC
NA,TRBJ1-5,TRBD1,TRBV27,CASSYRGGQPQHF,TGTGCCAGCAGCTACAGGGGAGGTCAGCCCCAGCATTTT
NA,TRBJ2-7,TRBD2,TRBV9,CASSVASLAGTYEQYF,TGTGCCAGCAGCGTAGCTTCCCTAGCGGGTACCTACGAGCAGTACTTC
NA,TRBJ2-1,TRBD2,TRBV30,CAWSRYGRGPRDEQFF,TGTGCCTGGAGTCGGTACGGGAGGGGCCCACGGGATGAGCAGTTCTTC
NA,TRBJ2-3,NA,TRBV7-9,CASSHPSGDTQYF,TGTGCCAGCAGCCACCCCTCCGGGGATACGCAGTATTTT
NA,TRBJ1-1,NA,TRBV19,CASRESTEAFF,TGTGCCAGTAGGGAGAGTACTGAAGCTTTCTTT
NA,TRBJ2-2,TRBD1,TRBV4-2,CASSPPHGTGKNTGELFF,TGTGCCAGCAGCCCTCCCCATGGGACAGGCAAAAACACCGGGGAGCTGTTTTTT
once,TRBJ1-2,NA,TRBV19,CASSIGTETLYGYTF,TGTGCCAGTAGTATTGGCACAGAAACCCTCTATGGCTACACCTTC
NA,TRBJ2-5,TRBD2,TRBV7-9,CASSLGWAGVGETQYF,TGTGCCAGCAGCTTAGGATGGGCGGGAGTAGGGGAGACCCAGTACTTC
NA,TRBJ2-5,TRBD1,TRBV9,CASSPELDRQETQYF,TGTGCCAGCAGCCCGGAATTGGACAGGCAAGAGACCCAGTACTTC
NA,TRBJ1-1,NA,TRBV27,CASSHQVSAEAFF,TGTGCCAGCAGTCATCAGGTATCCGCTGAAGCTTTCTTT
NA,TRBJ2-7,NA,TRBV19,CASSFNYEQYF,TGTGCCAGTAGTTTTAACTACGAGCAGTACTTC
NA,TRBJ1-1,NA,TRBV2,CASCRVAEAFF,TGTGCCAGCTGCAGGGTAGCTGAAGCTTTCTTT
once,TRBJ2-7,NA,TRBV5-6,CASSSVYEQYF,TGTGCCAGCAGTTCAGTGTACGAGCAGTACTTC
NA,TRBJ2-1,TRBD2,TRBV6-1,CASSMTSEDNEQFF,TGTGCCAGCAGTATGACTAGCGAGGACAATGAGCAGTTCTTC